Each of the 22 T cell receptor beta chains below was sequenced from the same sample in a study of cytomegalovirus exposure and HLA in healthy donors. The PCR contained 60 Vbeta and 13 Jbeta primers. Assay: immunoSEQ multiplex PCR; the TCRdb copy retains only in-frame clones and omits some. The data contain 200,000 or so clones, more than 75% of them singletons. What was sequenced was PBMCs. The receptors here all came from a man aged 25 to 45 in good health and CMV-seronegative.

V is TRBV25-1 and J is TRBJ2-3; TRBD2 might be the D (6 bases). The germline V gene encodes CDR1 MGHDK and CDR2 SYGVNS. This CDR3 is built from 14 residues. Trimming removed 5 bases at V and 0 bases at J, with 9 bases between. CDR3 coding DNA: TGTGCCAGCAGTATAAGCGGGAGCACAGATACGCAGTATTTT. Its translation: CASSISGSTDTQYF.

CDR3 sequence reads: CASSLYRDSNEQFF. The CDR3 DNA follows: TGTGCCAGCAGCCTCTACCGGGACAGCAATGAGCAGTTCTTC. The V and J genes are TRBV14 and TRBJ2-1; 7 positions agree with TRBD1. The germline V gene encodes CDR1 SGHDN and CDR2 FVKESK. J was trimmed by 6 bases and V by 4 bases; bases with no gene match: 6. The CDR3 length is 14 residues.

The chain uses TRBV2 and TRBJ1-5, with 8 positions matching TRBD1. Looked up from germline, CDR1 is SNHLY and CDR2 is FYNNEI. Germline trimming cut 6 bases from V and 4 bases from J; bases unmatched to any gene: 5. This CDR3 is 14 amino acids long. The DNA for the CDR3 is TGTGCCAGCAGGGGACAGGCCCTTAATCAGCCCCAGCATTTT. Its translation: CASRGQALNQPQHF.

The rearrangement joins TRBV15 to TRBJ2-4; a weak D match, TRBD1 (6 bases). This CDR3 is built from 14 residues. V lost 7 bases and J 0 bases, leaving 10 bases between the germline ends. From germline, CDR1 is LNHNV and CDR2 YYDKDF (reference sequence). The CDR3, as DNA: TGTGCCACCACCCAGGGGATAGCCAAAAACATTCAGTACTTC. The encoded protein is CATTQGIAKNIQYF. The variable domain in full, completed from reference TRBV15 and TRBJ2-4, reads DAMVIQNPRYQVTQFGKPVTLSCSQTLNHNVMYWYQQKSSQAPKLLFHYYDKDFNNEADTPDNFQSRRPNTSFCFLDIRSPGLGDTAMYLCATTQGIAKNIQYFGAGTRLSVL.

As for this clone: Within the sample, other DNA sequences also encode this same CDR3. This chain links TRBV5-4 with TRBJ2-7; possible D gene TRBD2, 6 bases. The CDR3 is 18 amino acids. The germline gives CDR1 SGHNT, CDR2 YYREEE (reference sequence). V was clipped by 0 bases and J by 2 bases, with 21 bases between them. The CDR3 loop reads CASSLGPSLGGVTYEQYF. The CDR3 nucleotides are TGTGCCAGCAGCTTGGGTCCTTCCCTAGGCGGGGTGACCTACGAGCAGTACTTC.

The chain is built from TRBV10-1 and TRBJ2-1, with 7 nucleotides matching TRBD1. J gave up 5 bases and V 6 bases, and 4 bases lay outside the gene matches. Germline CDR1 reads WNHNN; CDR2 reads SYGVQD (reference sequence). The CDR3 has 13 amino acids. The CDR3 sequence is CASSWDRNNEQFF. CDR3 sequence (DNA): TGCGCCAGCAGCTGGGACAGAAACAATGAGCAGTTCTTC.

This clone was picked up a small number of times. This chain uses TRBV28 with TRBJ2-5, with 10 nucleotides matching TRBD1. This CDR3 is 16 amino acids long. The junction had 12 bases not matched to a gene; V was cut back by 6 bases and J by 5 bases. The germline V gene has CDR1 MDHEN and CDR2 SYDVKM. CDR3 sequence (DNA): TGTGCCAGCAGCCCTACCGGGACAGGGGAGTTGGAGACCCAGTACTTC. The encoded protein is CASSPTGTGELETQYF.

V and J are TRBV4-1 and TRBJ1-3; no definite D call. V was clipped by 4 bases and J by 1 base, with 11 bases between them. The CDR3 covers 15 residues. The germline gives CDR1 MGHRA, CDR2 YSYEKL. This CDR3 is CASSPGEPSGNTIYF. CDR3 bases: TGCGCCAGCAGCCCCGGGGAGCCTTCTGGAAACACCATATATTTT.

The genes are TRBV9 and TRBJ1-2; possible D gene TRBD1, 6 bases. V was pared by 1 base and J by 6 bases, with 19 bases between. The CDR3 spans 16 residues. The germline V gene has CDR1 SGDLS and CDR2 YYNGEE. CDR3 sequence: CASSVPPPGVYNGYTF. CDR3 coding DNA: TGTGCCAGCAGCGTACCGCCCCCAGGGGTGTATAATGGCTACACCTTC. The full variable domain, in which reference TRBV9 and TRBJ1-2 provide the parts outside the CDR3, is DSGVTQTPKHLITATGQRVTLRCSPRSGDLSVYWYQQSLDQGLQFLIQYYNGEERAKGNILERFSAQQFPDLHSELNLSSLELGDSALYFCASSVPPPGVYNGYTFGSGTRLTVV.

The chain carries TRBV19 and TRBJ1-1, with D possibly being TRBD1 (5 bases). Trimming shortened V by 5 bases and J by 0 bases, and 19 bases separated the two germline ends. The length of the CDR3 is 17 residues. From germline, CDR1 is LNHDA and CDR2 SQIVND (reference sequence). The CDR3 DNA reads TGTGCCAGTAGTTTGGGGGGGATGAGGGCCGTGAACACTGAAGCTTTCTTT. Translating gives CASSLGGMRAVNTEAFF.

The chain has TRBV6-5 and TRBJ2-7; 9 positions agree with TRBD1. The CDR3 is made up of 14 amino acids. Germline CDR1 MNHEY, CDR2 SVGAGI. The trim removed 7 bases at V and 2 bases at J, leaving 6 bases unmatched. The CDR3 loop is CASTPRQGAYEQYF. Here the CDR3 DNA reads TGTGCCAGCACCCCTCGACAGGGGGCCTACGAGCAGTACTTC.

The V call is TRBV19, the J call TRBJ2-3; TRBD2 matches 7 bases. Germline assignment: CDR1 LNHDA and CDR2 SQIVND (reference sequence). This CDR3 contains 16 residues. The J segment lost 5 bases and the V segment lost 8 bases, leaving 16 bases of the junction unmatched. CDR3 in DNA: TGTGCCAGTTCCCGGGAGGCAGGTCTGGTTAGAGATACGCAGTATTTT. This encodes CASSREAGLVRDTQYF.

This clone was observed a single time. The chain employs TRBV28 and TRBJ1-2, with D possibly matching TRBD1 (6 bases). Germline assignment: CDR1 MDHEN and CDR2 SYDVKM. The CDR3 is 14 residues long. V dropped 6 bases and J dropped 1 base, with 12 bases sitting between them. The CDR3 loop is CASSYTDSNYGYTF. The CDR3 bases are TGTGCCAGCAGCTATACGGACAGTAACTATGGCTACACCTTC.

This sequence joins TRBV27 and TRBJ2-1; D is possibly TRBD2 (7 bases). Germline loops: CDR1 MNHEY, CDR2 SMNVEV (reference sequence). The CDR3 runs 15 residues. The V end was cut by 5 bases, the J end by 5 bases, with 16 bases between. The CDR3: CASSEWGGRNNEQFF. In DNA form, the CDR3 reads TGTGCCAGCAGTGAGTGGGGGGGCAGAAACAATGAGCAGTTCTTC.

The chain recombines TRBV19 with TRBJ2-7, with D possibly TRBD2 on 6 matching bases. The CDR3 is 14 residues long. Germline assignment: CDR1 LNHDA and CDR2 SQIVND (reference sequence). Trimming removed 6 bases at V and 7 bases at J, with 19 bases between. The chain's CDR3 is CASSPVGSAGEQYF. CDR3 coding DNA: TGTGCCAGTAGCCCCGTAGGTTCCGCGGGGGAGCAGTACTTC.

Only a few counts were recorded for this clone. The V and J genes are TRBV27 and TRBJ1-6; D is unresolved. The length of the CDR3 is 13 residues. Looked up from germline, CDR1 is MNHEY and CDR2 is SMNVEV (reference sequence). The V end was cut by 5 bases, the J end by 6 bases, with 8 bases between. The CDR3 DNA is TGTGCCAGCAGTCTCGGGGTTAATTCACCCCTCCACTTT. Its translation is CASSLGVNSPLHF.

This clone was recorded a few times. The chain couples TRBV6-5 to TRBJ2-7, with TRBD1 matching over 9 bases. Germline CDR1 and CDR2: MNHEY and SVGAGI. This CDR3 has 14 amino acids. Germline trimming cut 8 bases from V and 1 base from J; bases unmatched to any gene: 6. The CDR3 coding sequence is TGTGCCAGCTCTCGACAGGGGGGGTCCTACGAGCAGTACTTC. Its translation is CASSRQGGSYEQYF.

The V call is TRBV7-8, the J call TRBJ1-1, with TRBD1 matching over 8 bases. The CDR3 contains 15 residues. Per the germline V gene, CDR1 is SGHVS and CDR2 is FQNEAQ. The trim removed 4 bases at V and 5 bases at J, leaving 9 bases unmatched. CDR3 amino acids: CASSSYQGAGTEAFF. Here the CDR3 DNA reads TGTGCCAGCAGCTCTTATCAGGGGGCCGGTACTGAAGCTTTCTTT.

V is TRBV7-6 and J is TRBJ1-1; 10 nucleotides agree with TRBD1. Germline CDR1 SGHVS, CDR2 FNYEAQ. Losses at the gene ends were 5 bases for V and 4 bases for J; bases not matched to a gene: 4. This CDR3 comprises 14 residues. CDR3: CASSRGQGFTEAFF. In DNA form, the CDR3 reads TGTGCCAGCAGCCGGGGACAGGGGTTCACTGAAGCTTTCTTT.

The J gene is TRBJ2-5, the V gene TRBV6-1, with TRBD1 matching over 10 bases. The V gene end was trimmed by 5 bases and the J gene end by 5 bases; junction bases not matched to a gene: 8. Germline loops: CDR1 MNHNS, CDR2 SASEGT. This CDR3 has 15 residues. The CDR3 bases are TGTGCCAGCAGTCCCCGGTGGACAGGGGGGGAGACCCAGTACTTC. This encodes CASSPRWTGGETQYF.

This chain links TRBV19 with TRBJ2-1; a weak D match, TRBD2 (6 bases). This CDR3 spans 15 amino acids. With 5 bases removed from V and 4 bases from J, the gap between germline ends came to 15 bases. Germline V CDR1 and CDR2: LNHDA, SQIVND (reference sequence). The CDR3 protein is CASSELGAGYNEQFF. For the CDR3, the DNA is TGTGCCAGTAGTGAGCTTGGGGCGGGATACAATGAGCAGTTCTTC. The full variable domain, with the rest looked up from reference TRBV19 and TRBJ2-1, is DGGITQSPKYLFRKEGQNVTLSCEQNLNHDAMYWYRQDPGQGLRLIYYSQIVNDFQKGDIAEGYSVSREKKESFPLTVTSAQKNPTAFYLCASSELGAGYNEQFFGPGTRLTVL.

The chain links TRBV15 to TRBJ1-4; D is uncertain. Trimming shortened V by 0 bases and J by 5 bases, and 7 bases separated the two germline ends. CDR1 is LNHNV, CDR2 YYDKDF, per germline (reference sequence). This CDR3 has 14 residues. The CDR3 is CATSRDTGNEKLFF. In DNA, the CDR3 is TGTGCCACCAGCAGAGACACGGGAAATGAAAAACTGTTTTTT.